This T cell receptor beta chain was identified during a study of human T cells and chemical hapten exposure. The CDR3 sequence is 16 residues long. Germline loops: CDR1 MNHEY, CDR2 SMNVEV (reference sequence). With V trimmed by 7 bases and J by 6 bases, 11 bases remained unmatched. This clonotype showed up just a few times. Time point defined: patch test 2, 6 weeks after DPC sensitization. Treatment here: therapeutic diphenylcyclopropenone sensitization with weekly scalp DPC. TCRdb itself ran the RACE reads through MiXCR, one entry per CDR3 protein. The sample holds around 130,000 distinct CDR3 sequences, 10% to 15% seen once.

The chain carries TRBV27 and TRBJ1-4; 10 bases are a match to TRBD1. The receptor was derived from a woman in her forties or fifties with alopecia areata. Some clones in this sample may be carry-over from other donors' samples. Sequencing used whole blood, obtained in connection with sensitization to the hapten diphenylcyclopropenone (DPC). CDR3 nucleotide sequence: TGTGCCAGCAAACCCCATGACAGGGGGCCGTATGAAAAACTGTTTTTT. It specifies CASKPHDRGPYEKLFF.